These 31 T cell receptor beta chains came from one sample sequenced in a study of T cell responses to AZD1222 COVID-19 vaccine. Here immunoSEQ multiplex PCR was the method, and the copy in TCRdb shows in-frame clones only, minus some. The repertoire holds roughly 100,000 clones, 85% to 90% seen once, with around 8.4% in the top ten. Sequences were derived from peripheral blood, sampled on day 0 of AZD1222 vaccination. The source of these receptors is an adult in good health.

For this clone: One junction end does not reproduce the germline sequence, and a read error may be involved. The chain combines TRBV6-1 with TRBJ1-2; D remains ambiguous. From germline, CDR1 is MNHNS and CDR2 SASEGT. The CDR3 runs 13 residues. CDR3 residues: CASSQAIRDGYTF. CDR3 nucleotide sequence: TGTGCTAGCAGTCAAGCTATTAGGGATGGCTACACCTTC.

The CDR3 spells CASSTRTGGLYEQYF. In DNA, the CDR3 is TGTGCCAGTAGTACCAGGACAGGGGGCTTATACGAGCAGTACTTC. The chain is built from TRBV19 and TRBJ2-7; TRBD1 matches 11 bases. This CDR3 region has 15 residues. V lost 4 bases and J lost 4; bases outside the gene matches: 6. Germline loops: CDR1 LNHDA, CDR2 SQIVND (reference sequence).

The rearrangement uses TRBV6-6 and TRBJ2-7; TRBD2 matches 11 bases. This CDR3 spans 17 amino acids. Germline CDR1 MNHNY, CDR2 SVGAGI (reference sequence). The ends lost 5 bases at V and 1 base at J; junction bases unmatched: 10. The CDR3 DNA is TGTGCCAGCAGTCCCTCAACTCTAGCGGGGGGATCCTACGAGCAGTACTTC. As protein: CASSPSTLAGGSYEQYF.

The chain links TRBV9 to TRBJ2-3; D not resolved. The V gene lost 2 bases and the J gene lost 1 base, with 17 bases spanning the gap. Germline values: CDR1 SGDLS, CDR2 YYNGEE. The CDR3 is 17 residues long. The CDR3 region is CASSVGRSPLRTDTQYF. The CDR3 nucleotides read TGTGCCAGCAGCGTCGGCAGATCCCCCCTTCGCACAGATACGCAGTATTTT.

This CDR3 reads CASSLGTSRLSYTF. The DNA of the CDR3 is TGTGCCAGCAGTTTGGGCACGAGTCGCCTTAGCTACACCTTC. V is TRBV28 and J is TRBJ1-2; D not resolved. The germline V gene has CDR1 MDHEN and CDR2 SYDVKM. CDR3 length equals 14 residues. V lost 3 bases, J lost 9 bases, and 17 bases lay in between.

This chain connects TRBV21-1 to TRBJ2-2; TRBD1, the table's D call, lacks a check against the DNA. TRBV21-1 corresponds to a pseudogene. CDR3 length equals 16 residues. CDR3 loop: CASSSPGQRNTGELFF. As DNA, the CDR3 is TGTGCCAGCAGCAGCCCGGGACAGAGGAACACCGGGGAGCTGTTTTTT.

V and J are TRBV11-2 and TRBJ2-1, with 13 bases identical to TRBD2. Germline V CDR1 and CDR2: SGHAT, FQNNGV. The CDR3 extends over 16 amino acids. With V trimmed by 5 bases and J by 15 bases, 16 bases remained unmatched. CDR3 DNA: TGTGCCAGCAGCCGTGCCGGGACTAGCGGGACCCGGGGAAGGTTCTTC. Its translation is CASSRAGTSGTRGRFF.

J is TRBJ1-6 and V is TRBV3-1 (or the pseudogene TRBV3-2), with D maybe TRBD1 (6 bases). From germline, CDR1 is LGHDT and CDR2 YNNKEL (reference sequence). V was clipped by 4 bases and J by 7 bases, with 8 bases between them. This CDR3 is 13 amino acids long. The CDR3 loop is CASSLDRNSPLHF. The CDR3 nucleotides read TGTGCCAGCAGCCTCGACAGGAATTCACCCCTCCACTTT.

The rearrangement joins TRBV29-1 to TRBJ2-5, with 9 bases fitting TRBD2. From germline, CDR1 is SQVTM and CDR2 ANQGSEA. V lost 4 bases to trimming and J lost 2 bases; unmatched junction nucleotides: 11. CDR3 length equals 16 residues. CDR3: CSVVSLAGHIQETQYF. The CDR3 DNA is TGCAGCGTTGTTAGCCTAGCGGGGCACATTCAAGAGACCCAGTACTTC.

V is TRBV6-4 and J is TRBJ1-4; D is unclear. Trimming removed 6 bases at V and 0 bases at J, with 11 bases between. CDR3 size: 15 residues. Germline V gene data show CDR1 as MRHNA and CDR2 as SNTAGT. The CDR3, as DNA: TGTGCCAGCAGAGCCGAAGCTTCAACTAATGAAAAACTGTTTTTT. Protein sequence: CASRAEASTNEKLFF.

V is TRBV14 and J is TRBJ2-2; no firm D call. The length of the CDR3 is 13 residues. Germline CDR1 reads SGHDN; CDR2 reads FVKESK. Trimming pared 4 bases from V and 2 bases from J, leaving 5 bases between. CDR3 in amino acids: CASSRINTGELFF. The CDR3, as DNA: TGTGCCAGCAGCCGCATTAACACCGGGGAGCTGTTTTTT.

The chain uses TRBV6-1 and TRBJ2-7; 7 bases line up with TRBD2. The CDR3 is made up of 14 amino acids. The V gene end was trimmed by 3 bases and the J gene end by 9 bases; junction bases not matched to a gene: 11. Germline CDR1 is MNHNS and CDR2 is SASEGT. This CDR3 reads CASSELGGSFGQYF. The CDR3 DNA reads TGTGCCAGCAGTGAGTTAGGCGGGAGCTTCGGGCAGTACTTC.

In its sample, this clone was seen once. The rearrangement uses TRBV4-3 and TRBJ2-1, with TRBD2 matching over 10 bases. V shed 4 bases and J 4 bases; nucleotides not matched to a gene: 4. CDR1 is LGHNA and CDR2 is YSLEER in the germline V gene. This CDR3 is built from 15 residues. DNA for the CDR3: TGCGCCAGCAGCCTCAGCGGGAGGGGTTACAATGAGCAGTTCTTC. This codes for CASSLSGRGYNEQFF.

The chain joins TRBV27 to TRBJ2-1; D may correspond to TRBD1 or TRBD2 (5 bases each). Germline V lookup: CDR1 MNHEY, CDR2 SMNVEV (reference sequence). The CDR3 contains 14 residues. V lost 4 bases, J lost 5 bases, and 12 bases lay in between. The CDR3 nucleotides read TGTGCCAGCAGTTACTCCGGGACGAACAATGAGCAGTTCTTC. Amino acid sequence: CASSYSGTNNEQFF.

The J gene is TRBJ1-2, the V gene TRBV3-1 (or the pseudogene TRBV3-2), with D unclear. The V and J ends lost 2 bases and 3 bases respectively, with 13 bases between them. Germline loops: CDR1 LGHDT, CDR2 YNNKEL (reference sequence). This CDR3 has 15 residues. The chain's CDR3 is CASSQSSLRDYGYTF. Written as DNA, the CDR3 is TGTGCCAGCAGCCAATCCAGTCTGAGAGACTATGGCTACACCTTC.

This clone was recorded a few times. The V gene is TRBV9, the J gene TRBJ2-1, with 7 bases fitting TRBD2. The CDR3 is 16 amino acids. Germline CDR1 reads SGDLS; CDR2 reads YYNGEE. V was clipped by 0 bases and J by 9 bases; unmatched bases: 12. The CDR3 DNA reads TGTGCCAGCAGCGTAGGAAGAGGGAGGGCATTAAGTGAGCAGTTCTTC. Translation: CASSVGRGRALSEQFF.

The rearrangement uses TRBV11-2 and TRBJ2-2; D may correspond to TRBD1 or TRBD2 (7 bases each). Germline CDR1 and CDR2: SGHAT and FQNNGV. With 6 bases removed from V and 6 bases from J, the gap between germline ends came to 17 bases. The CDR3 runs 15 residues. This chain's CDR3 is CASSPGGGGAGELFF. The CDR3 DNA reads TGTGCCAGCAGTCCAGGGGGGGGAGGCGCCGGGGAGCTGTTTTTT.

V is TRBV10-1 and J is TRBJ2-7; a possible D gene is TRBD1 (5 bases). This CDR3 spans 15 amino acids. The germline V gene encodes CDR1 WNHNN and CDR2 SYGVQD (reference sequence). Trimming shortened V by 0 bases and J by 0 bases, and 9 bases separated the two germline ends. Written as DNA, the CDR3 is TGCGCCAGCAGTGAGTCTACAGACAGCTCCTACGAGCAGTACTTC. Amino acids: CASSESTDSSYEQYF.

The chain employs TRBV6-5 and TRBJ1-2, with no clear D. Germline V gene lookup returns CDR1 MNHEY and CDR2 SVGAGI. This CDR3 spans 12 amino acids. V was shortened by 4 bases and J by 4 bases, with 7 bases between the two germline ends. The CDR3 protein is CASSFYPYGYTF. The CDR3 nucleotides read TGTGCCAGCAGTTTCTACCCCTATGGCTACACCTTC.

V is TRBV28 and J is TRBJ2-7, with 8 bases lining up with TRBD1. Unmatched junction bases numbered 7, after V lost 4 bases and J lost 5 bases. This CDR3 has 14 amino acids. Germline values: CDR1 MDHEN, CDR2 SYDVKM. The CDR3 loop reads CASSSFGQGDEQYF. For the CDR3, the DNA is TGTGCCAGCAGTTCTTTCGGACAGGGAGACGAGCAGTACTTC. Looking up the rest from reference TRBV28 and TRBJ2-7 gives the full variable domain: DVKVTQSSRYLVKRTGEKVFLECVQDMDHENMFWYRQDPGLGLRLIYFSYDVKMKEKGDIPEGYSVSREKKERFSLILESASTNQTSMYLCASSSFGQGDEQYFGPGTRLTVT.

CDR3 sequence reads: CASSPQGGETQYF. The CDR3 DNA reads TGTGCCAGCAGCCCCCAGGGGGGCGAGACCCAGTACTTC. The rearrangement links TRBV3-1 (or the pseudogene TRBV3-2) to TRBJ2-5, with a weak D call TRBD1 (7 bases). This CDR3 is built from 13 residues. V was cut by 4 bases and J by 5 bases, with 11 bases left in between. Per germline, CDR1 LGHDT and CDR2 YNNKEL (reference sequence).

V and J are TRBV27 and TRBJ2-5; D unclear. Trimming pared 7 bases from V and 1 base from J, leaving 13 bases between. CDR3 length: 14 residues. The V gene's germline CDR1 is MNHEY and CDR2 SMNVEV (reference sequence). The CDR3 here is CASMSWGAQETQYF. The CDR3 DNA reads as TGTGCCAGCATGTCGTGGGGTGCCCAAGAGACCCAGTACTTC.

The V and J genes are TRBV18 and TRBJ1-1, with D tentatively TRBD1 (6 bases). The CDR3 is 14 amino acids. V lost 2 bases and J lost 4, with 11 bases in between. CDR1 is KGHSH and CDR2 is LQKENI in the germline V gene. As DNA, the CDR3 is TGTGCCAGCTCACCAAGGGGGAGTCCCACTGAAGCTTTCTTT. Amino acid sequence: CASSPRGSPTEAFF. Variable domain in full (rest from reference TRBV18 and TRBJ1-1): NAGVMQNPRHLVRRRGQEARLRCSPMKGHSHVYWYRQLPEEGLKFMVYLQKENIIDESGMPKERFSAEFPKEGPSILRIQQVVRGDSAAYFCASSPRGSPTEAFFGQGTRLTVV.

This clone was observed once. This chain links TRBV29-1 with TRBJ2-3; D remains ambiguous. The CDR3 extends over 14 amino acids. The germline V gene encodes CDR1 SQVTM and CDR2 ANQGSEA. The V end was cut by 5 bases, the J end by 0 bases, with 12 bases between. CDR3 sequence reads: CSVLNVGSTDTQYF. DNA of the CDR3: TGCAGCGTTTTGAACGTTGGGAGCACAGATACGCAGTATTTT.

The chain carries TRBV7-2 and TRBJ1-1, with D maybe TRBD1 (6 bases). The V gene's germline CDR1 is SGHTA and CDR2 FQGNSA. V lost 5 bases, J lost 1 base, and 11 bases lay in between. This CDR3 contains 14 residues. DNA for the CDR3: TGTGCCAGCAGCGTGACAGGACAGAACACTGAAGCTTTCTTT. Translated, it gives CASSVTGQNTEAFF.

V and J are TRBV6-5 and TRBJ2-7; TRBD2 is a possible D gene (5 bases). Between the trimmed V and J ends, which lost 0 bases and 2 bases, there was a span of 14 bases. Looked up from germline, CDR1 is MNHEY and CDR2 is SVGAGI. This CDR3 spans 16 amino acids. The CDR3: CASSYSIAGVPYEQYF. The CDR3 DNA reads TGTGCCAGCAGTTACTCGATCGCCGGGGTCCCCTACGAGCAGTACTTC.

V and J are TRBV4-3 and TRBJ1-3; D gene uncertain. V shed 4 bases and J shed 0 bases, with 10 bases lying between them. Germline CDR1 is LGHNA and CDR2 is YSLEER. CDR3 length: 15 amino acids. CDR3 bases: TGCGCCAGCAGCCCAGACATCAGCTCTGGAAACACCATATATTTT. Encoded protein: CASSPDISSGNTIYF.

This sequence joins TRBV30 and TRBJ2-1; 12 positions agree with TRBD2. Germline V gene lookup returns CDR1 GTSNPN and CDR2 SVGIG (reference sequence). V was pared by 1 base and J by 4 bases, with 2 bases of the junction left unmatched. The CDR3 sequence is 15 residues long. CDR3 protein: CAWSEGLAGYNEQFF. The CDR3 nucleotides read TGTGCCTGGAGTGAGGGACTAGCGGGTTACAATGAGCAGTTCTTC. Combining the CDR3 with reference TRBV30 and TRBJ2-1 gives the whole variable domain SQTIHQWPATLVQPVGSPLSLECTVEGTSNPNLYWYRQAAGRGLQLLFYSVGIGQISSEVPQNLSASRPQDRQFILSSKKLLLSDSGFYLCAWSEGLAGYNEQFFGPGTRLTVL.

This CDR3 reads CASSVSQGEAFF. The CDR3 DNA sequence: TGTGCCAGCAGCGTCTCCCAGGGGGAAGCTTTCTTT. The chain is built from TRBV9 and TRBJ1-1, with D possibly matching TRBD1 (6 bases). This CDR3 has 12 residues. V dropped 2 bases and J dropped 8 bases, with 10 bases sitting between them. Germline values: CDR1 SGDLS, CDR2 YYNGEE.

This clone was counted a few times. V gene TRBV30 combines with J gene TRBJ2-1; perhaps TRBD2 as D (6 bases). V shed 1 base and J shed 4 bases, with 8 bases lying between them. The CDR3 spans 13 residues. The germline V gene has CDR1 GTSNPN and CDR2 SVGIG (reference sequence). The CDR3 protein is CAWSGLDYNEQFF. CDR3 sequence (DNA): TGTGCCTGGAGTGGACTAGATTACAATGAGCAGTTCTTC.

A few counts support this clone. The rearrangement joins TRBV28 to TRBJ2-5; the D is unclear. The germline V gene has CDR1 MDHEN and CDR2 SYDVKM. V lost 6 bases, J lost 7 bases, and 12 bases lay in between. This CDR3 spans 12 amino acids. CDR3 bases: TGTGCCAGCAGCGGTTTTCTCGGGACCCAGTACTTC. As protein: CASSGFLGTQYF.